This note documents a single T cell receptor (beta chain) sequence. This sample stems from a study of T cell changes during pregnancy in multiple sclerosis. CDR3 size: 15 residues. CDR1 is SGHDN and CDR2 is FVKESK in the germline V gene. Trimming took 1 base from V and 2 from J, leaving 12 bases between them. Data came from immunoSEQ multiplex PCR; TCRdb stores just in-frame clones and leaves some out. The sample consists of fewer than 80,000 clones, approximately 92% of them appearing once. This sample comprised peripheral blood, obtained in the third trimester of pregnancy. The chain combines TRBV14 with TRBJ2-7; tentatively, D is TRBD1 (6 bases). The TCR was taken from a female donor in good health, enrolled as a control in a pregnancy study. CDR3 amino acids: CASSQVRGGPYEQYF. For the CDR3, the DNA is TGTGCCAGCAGCCAAGTTAGAGGGGGTCCCTACGAGCAGTACTTC.